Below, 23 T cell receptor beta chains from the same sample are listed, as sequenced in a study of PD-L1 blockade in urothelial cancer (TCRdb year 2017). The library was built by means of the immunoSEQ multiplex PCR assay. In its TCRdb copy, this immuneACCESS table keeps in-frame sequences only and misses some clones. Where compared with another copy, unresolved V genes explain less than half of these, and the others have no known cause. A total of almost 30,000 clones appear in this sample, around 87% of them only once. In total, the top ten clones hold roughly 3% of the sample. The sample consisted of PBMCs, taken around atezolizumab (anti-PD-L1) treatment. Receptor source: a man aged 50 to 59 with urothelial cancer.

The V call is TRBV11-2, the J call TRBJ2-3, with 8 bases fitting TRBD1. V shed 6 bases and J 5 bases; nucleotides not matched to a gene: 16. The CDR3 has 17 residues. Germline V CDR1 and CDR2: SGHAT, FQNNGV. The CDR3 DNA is TGTGCCAGCAGACCAGCCGGCAGGGGGCGCGAGCTAGATACGCAGTATTTT. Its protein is CASRPAGRGRELDTQYF.

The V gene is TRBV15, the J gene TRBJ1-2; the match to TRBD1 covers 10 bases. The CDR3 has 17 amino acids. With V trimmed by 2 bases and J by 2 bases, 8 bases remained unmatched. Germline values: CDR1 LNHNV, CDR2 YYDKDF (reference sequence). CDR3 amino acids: CATSRPSRDRGNYGYTF. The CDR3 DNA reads TGTGCCACCAGCAGACCCAGCCGGGACAGGGGCAACTATGGCTACACCTTC. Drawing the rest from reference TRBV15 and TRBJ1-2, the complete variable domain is DAMVIQNPRYQVTQFGKPVTLSCSQTLNHNVMYWYQQKSSQAPKLLFHYYDKDFNNEADTPDNFQSRRPNTSFCFLDIRSPGLGDTAMYLCATSRPSRDRGNYGYTFGSGTRLTVV.

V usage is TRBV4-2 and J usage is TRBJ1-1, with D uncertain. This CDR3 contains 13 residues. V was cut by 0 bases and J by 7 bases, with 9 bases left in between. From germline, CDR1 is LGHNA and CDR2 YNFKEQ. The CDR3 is CASSQDRAGEAFF. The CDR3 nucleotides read TGTGCCAGCAGCCAAGATCGTGCGGGTGAAGCTTTCTTT.

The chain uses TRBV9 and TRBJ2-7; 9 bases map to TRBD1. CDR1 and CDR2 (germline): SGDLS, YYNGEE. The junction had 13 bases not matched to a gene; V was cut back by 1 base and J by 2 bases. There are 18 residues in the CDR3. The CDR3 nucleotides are TGTGCCAGCAGCGTACGGCCCGGGACAGGGCTACGAGCCTACGAGCAGTACTTC. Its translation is CASSVRPGTGLRAYEQYF.

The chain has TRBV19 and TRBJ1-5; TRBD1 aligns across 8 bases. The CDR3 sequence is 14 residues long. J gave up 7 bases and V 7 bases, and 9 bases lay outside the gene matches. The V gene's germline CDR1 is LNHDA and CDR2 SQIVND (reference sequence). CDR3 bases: TGTGCCAGTAACCCAACAGGGGGTGAGCAGCCCCAGCATTTT. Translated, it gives CASNPTGGEQPQHF.

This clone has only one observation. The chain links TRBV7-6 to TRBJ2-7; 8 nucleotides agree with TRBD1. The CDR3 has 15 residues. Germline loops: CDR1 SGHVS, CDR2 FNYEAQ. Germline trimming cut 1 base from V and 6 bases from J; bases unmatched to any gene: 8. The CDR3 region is CASSLGVQGAGEQYF. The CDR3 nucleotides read TGTGCCAGCAGCTTAGGGGTGCAGGGGGCGGGCGAGCAGTACTTC.

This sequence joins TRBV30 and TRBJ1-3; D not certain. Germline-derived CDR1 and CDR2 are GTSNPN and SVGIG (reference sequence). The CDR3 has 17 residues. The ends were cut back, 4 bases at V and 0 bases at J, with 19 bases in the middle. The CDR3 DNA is TGTGCCTGGAATTGGGTCCGAGGAGGGCACTCTGGAAACACCATATATTTT. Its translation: CAWNWVRGGHSGNTIYF.

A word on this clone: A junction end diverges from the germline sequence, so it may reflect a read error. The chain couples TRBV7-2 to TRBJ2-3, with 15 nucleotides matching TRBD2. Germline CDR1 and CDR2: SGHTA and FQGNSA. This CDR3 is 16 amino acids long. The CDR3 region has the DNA TGTGCCGGCAGCGGACTAGCGGGGGGGCGTGGAGATACGCAGTATTTT. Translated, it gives CAGSGLAGGRGDTQYF.

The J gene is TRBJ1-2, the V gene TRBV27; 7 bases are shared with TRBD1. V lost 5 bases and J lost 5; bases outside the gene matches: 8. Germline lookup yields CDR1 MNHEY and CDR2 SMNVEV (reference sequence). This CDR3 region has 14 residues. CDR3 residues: CASSPRDSSYGYTF. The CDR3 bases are TGTGCCAGCAGTCCCAGGGACAGCTCATATGGCTACACCTTC.

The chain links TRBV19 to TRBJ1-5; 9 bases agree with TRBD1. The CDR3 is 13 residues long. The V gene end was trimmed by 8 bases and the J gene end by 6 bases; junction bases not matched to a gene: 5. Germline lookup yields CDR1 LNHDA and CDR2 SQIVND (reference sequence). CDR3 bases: TGTGCCAGTGCCGGACAGGGGTTTCAGCCCCAGCATTTT. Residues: CASAGQGFQPQHF.

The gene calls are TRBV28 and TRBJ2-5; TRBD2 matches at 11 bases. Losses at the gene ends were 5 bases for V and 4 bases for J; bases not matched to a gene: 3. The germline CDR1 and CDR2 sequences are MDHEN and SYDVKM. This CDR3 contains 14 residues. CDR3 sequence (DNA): TGTGCCAGCAGTGATAGCGGGGGGGTAGAGACCCAGTACTTC. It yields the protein CASSDSGGVETQYF.

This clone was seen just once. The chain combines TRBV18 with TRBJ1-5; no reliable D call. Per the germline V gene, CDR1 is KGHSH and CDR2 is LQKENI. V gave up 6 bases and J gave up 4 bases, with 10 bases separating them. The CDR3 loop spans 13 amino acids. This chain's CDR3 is CASSPELNQPQHF. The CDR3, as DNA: TGTGCCAGCTCCCCAGAACTTAATCAGCCCCAGCATTTT.

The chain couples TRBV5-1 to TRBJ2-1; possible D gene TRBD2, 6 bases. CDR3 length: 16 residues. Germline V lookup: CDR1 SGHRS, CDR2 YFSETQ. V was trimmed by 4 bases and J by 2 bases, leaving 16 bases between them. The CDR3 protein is CASSRWAGTTYNEQFF. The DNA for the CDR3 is TGCGCCAGCAGCCGATGGGCGGGGACGACCTACAATGAGCAGTTCTTC.

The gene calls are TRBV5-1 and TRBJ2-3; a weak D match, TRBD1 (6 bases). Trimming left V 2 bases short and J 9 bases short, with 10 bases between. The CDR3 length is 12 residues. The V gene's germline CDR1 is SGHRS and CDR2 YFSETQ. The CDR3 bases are TGCGCCAGCAGCTTAGGGGGAGACACGCAGTATTTT. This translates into CASSLGGDTQYF.

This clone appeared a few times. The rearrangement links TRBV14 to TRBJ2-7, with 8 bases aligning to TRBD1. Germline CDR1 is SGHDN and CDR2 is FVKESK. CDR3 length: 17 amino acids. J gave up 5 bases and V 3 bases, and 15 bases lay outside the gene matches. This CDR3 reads CASSQTYTGQAPNEQYF. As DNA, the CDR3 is TGTGCCAGCAGCCAGACGTATACGGGACAGGCCCCAAACGAGCAGTACTTC.

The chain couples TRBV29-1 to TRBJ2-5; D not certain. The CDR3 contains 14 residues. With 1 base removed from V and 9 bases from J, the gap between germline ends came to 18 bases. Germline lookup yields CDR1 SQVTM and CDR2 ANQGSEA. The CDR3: CSVEGRTAKVAQYF. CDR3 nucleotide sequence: TGCAGCGTTGAAGGAAGAACAGCCAAGGTGGCCCAGTACTTC.

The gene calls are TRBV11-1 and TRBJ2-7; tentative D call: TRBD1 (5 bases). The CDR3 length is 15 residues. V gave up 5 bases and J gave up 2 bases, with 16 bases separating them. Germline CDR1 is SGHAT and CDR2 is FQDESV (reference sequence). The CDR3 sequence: CASSPTGRGAYEQYF. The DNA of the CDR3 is TGTGCCAGCAGCCCCACAGGCAGAGGAGCCTACGAGCAGTACTTC. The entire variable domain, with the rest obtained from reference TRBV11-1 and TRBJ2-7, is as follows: EAEVAQSPRYKITEKSQAVAFWCDPISGHATLYWYRQILGQGPELLVQFQDESVVDDSQLPKDRFSAERLKGVDSTLKIQPAELGDSAMYLCASSPTGRGAYEQYFGPGTRLTVT.

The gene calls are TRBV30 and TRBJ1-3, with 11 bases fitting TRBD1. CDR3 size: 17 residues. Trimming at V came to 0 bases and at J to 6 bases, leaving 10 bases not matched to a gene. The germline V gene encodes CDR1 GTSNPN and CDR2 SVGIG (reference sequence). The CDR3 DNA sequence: TGTGCCTGGAGTGTGGGGGACAGGGGGACTCGAAAAAACACCATATATTTT. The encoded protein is CAWSVGDRGTRKNTIYF.

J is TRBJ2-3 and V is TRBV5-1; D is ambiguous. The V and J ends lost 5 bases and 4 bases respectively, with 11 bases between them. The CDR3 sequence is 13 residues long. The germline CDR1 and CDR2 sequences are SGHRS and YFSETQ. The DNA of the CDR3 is TGCGCCAGCAGGAAAAAGCGTGCAGATACGCAGTATTTT. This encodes CASRKKRADTQYF.

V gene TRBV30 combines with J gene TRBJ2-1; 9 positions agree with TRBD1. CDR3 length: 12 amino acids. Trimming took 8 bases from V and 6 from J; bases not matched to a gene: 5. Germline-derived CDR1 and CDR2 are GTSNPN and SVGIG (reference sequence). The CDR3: CAGRDRVNEQFF. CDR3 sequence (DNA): TGTGCCGGCCGGGACAGGGTCAATGAGCAGTTCTTC.

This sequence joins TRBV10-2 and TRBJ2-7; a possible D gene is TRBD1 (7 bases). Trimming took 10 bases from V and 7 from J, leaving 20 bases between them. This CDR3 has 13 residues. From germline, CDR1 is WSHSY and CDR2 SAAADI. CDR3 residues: CATTGARGGEQYF. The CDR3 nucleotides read TGCGCCACAACAGGGGCCCGTGGGGGGGAGCAGTACTTC.

The CDR3 nucleotides read TGCGCCAGCAGCTTGGCCGTTGCAGGTGAGCAGTTCTTC. This sequence encodes CASSLAVAGEQFF. The rearrangement links TRBV5-1 to TRBJ2-1; D call uncertain. The CDR3 totals 13 residues. The germline V gene encodes CDR1 SGHRS and CDR2 YFSETQ. Trimming took 0 bases from V and 9 from J, leaving 10 bases between them. Full variable domain (rest looked up from reference TRBV5-1 and TRBJ2-1): KAGVTQTPRYLIKTRGQQVTLSCSPISGHRSVSWYQQTPGQGLQFLFEYFSETQRNKGNFPGRFSGRQFSNSRSEMNVSTLELGDSALYLCASSLAVAGEQFFGPGTRLTVL.

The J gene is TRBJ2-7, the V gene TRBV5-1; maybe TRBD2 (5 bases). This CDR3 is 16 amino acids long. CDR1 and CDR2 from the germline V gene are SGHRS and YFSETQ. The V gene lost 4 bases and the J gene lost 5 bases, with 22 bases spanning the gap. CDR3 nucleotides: TGCGCCAGCAGCCGCGGAGGACGCTCAGTTCGGGACGAGCAGTACTTC. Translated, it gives CASSRGGRSVRDEQYF.